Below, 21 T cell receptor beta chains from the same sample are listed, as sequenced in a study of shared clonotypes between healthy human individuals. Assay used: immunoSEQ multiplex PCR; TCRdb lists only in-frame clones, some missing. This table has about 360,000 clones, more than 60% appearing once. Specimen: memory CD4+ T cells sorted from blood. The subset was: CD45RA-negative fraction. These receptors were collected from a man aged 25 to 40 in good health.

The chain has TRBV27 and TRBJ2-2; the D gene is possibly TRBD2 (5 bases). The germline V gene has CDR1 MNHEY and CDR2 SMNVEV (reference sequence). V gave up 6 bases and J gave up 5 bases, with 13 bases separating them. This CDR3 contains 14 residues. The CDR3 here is CASSLQRGTGELFF. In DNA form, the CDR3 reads TGTGCCAGCAGCCTCCAAAGAGGGACCGGGGAGCTGTTTTTT.

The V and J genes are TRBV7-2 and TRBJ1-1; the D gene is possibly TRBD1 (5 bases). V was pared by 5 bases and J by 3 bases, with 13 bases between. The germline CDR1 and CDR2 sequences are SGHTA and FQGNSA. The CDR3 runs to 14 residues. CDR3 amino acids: CASSPGGGDTEAFF. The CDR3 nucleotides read TGTGCCAGCAGCCCCGGGGGGGGAGACACTGAAGCTTTCTTT.

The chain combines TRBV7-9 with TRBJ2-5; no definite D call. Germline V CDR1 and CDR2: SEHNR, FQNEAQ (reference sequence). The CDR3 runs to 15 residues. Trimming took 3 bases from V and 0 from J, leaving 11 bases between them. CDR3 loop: CASSFGSQYQETQYF. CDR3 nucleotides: TGTGCCAGCAGCTTTGGCAGCCAGTACCAAGAGACCCAGTACTTC.

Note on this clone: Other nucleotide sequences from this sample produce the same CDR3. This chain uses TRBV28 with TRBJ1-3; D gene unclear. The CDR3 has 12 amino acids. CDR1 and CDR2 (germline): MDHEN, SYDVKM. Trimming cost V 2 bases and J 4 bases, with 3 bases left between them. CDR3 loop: CASSLTGNTIYF. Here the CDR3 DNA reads TGTGCCAGCAGTTTAACAGGAAACACCATATATTTT.

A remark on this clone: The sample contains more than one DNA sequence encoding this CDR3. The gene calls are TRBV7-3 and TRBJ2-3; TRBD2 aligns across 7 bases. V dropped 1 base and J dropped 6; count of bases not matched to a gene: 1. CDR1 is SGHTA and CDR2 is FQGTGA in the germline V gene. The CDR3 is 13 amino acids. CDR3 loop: CASSLREGDTQYF. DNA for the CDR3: TGTGCCAGCAGCTTAAGGGAGGGGGATACGCAGTATTTT.

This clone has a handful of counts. CDR3 residues: CASSHPTGSHSEQYF. The CDR3 bases are TGCGCCAGCTCCCACCCGACAGGGTCTCACAGCGAGCAGTACTTC. This chain uses TRBV10-1 with TRBJ2-7; 7 bases match TRBD1. The trim removed 8 bases at V and 6 bases at J, leaving 16 bases unmatched. CDR1 and CDR2 (germline): WNHNN, SYGVQD (reference sequence). This CDR3 region has 15 residues.

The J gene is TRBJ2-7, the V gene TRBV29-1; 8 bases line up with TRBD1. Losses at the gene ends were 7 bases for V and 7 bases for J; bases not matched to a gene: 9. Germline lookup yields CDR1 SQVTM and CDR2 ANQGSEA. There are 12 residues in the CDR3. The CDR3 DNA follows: TGCAGCGGGAGGACAGGGCAGGGGGAGCAGTACTTC. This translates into CSGRTGQGEQYF.

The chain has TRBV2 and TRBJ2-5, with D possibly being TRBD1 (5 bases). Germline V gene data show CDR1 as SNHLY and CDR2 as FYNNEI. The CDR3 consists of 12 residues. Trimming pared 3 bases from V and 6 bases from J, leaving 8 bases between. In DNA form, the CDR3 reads TGTGCCAGCAGTGATGGGGCAAAGACCCAGTACTTC. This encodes CASSDGAKTQYF.

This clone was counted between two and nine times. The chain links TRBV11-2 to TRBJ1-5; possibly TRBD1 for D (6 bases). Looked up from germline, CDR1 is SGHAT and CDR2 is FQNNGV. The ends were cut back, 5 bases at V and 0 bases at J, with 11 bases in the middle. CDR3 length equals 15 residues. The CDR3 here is CASSHTDSSNQPQHF. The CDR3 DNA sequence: TGTGCCAGCAGCCATACGGACAGTAGCAATCAGCCCCAGCATTTT. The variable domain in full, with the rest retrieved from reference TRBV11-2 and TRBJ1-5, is EAGVAQSPRYKIIEKRQSVAFWCNPISGHATLYWYQQILGQGPKLLIQFQNNGVVDDSQLPKDRFSAERLKGVDSTLKIQPAKLEDSAVYLCASSHTDSSNQPQHFGDGTRLSIL.

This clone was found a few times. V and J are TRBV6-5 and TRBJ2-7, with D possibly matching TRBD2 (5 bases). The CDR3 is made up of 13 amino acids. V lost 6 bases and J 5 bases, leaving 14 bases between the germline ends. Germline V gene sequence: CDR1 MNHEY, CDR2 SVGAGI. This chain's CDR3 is CASRPWAGNEQYF. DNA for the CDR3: TGTGCCAGCAGACCATGGGCCGGGAACGAGCAGTACTTC.

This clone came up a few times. The CDR3 loop is CASSFGRHPNQPQHF. The CDR3 nucleotides are TGTGCCAGTAGTTTCGGCCGCCACCCGAATCAGCCCCAGCATTTT. V usage is TRBV19 and J usage is TRBJ1-5; D not resolved. Germline V lookup: CDR1 LNHDA, CDR2 SQIVND (reference sequence). The CDR3 contains 15 residues. Between the trimmed V and J ends, which lost 5 bases and 4 bases, there was a span of 15 bases.

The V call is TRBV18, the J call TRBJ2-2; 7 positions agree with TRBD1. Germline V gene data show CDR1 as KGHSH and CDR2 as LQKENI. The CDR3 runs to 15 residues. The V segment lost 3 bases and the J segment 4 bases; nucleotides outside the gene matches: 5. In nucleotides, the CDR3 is TGTGCCAGCTCACCGGGACAGCATCCCACCGGGGAGCTGTTTTTT. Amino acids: CASSPGQHPTGELFF.

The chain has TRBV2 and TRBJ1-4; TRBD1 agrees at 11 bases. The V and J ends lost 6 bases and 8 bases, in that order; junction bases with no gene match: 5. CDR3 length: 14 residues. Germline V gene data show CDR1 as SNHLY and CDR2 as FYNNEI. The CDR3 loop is CASRDGTGGEKLFF. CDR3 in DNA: TGTGCCAGCAGGGATGGGACAGGGGGAGAAAAACTGTTTTTT.

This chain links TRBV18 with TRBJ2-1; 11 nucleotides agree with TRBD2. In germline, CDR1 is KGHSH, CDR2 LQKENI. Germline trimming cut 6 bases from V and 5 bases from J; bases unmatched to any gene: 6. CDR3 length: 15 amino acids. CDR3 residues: CASSRTSGYDNEQFF. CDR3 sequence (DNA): TGTGCCAGCTCCCGGACTAGCGGGTATGACAATGAGCAGTTCTTC.

In DNA form, the CDR3 reads TGCGCCAGCAGCTTGGCACCTAGCGGGTACAATGAGCAGTTCTTC. Amino acids: CASSLAPSGYNEQFF. The V gene is TRBV5-1, the J gene TRBJ2-1; 8 bases align to TRBD2. CDR1 is SGHRS, CDR2 YFSETQ, per germline. Trimming removed 0 bases from V and 4 bases from J; junction bases left unmatched: 3. This CDR3 has 15 amino acids.

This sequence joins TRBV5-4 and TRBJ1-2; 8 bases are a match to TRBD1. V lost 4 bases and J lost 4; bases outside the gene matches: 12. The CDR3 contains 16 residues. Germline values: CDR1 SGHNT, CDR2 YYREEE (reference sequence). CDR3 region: CASSLNRGQAGYGYTF. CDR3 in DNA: TGTGCCAGCAGCCTAAACCGGGGACAGGCGGGCTATGGCTACACCTTC. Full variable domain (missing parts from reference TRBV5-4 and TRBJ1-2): ETGVTQSPTHLIKTRGQQVTLRCSSQSGHNTVSWYQQALGQGPQFIFQYYREEENGRGNFPPRFSGLQFPNYSSELNVNALELDDSALYLCASSLNRGQAGYGYTFGSGTRLTVV.

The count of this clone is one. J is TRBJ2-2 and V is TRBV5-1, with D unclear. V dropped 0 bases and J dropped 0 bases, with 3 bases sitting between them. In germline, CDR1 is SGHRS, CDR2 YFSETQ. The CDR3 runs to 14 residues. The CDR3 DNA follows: TGCGCCAGCAGCTTGGTGCCGAACACCGGGGAGCTGTTTTTT. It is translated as CASSLVPNTGELFF.

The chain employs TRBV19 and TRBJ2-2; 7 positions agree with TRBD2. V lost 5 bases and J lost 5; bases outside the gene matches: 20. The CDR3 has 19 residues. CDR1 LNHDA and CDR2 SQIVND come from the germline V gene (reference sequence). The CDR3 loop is CASSGFPGGKTSRTGELFF. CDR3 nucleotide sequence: TGTGCCAGTAGTGGGTTTCCGGGGGGTAAGACTAGCCGGACCGGGGAGCTGTTTTTT.

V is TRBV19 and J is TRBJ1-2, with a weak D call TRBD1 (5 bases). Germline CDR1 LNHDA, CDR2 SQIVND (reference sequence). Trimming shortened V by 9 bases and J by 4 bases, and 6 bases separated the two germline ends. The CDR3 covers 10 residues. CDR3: CARGPYGYTF. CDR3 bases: TGTGCCAGGGGACCCTATGGCTACACCTTC.

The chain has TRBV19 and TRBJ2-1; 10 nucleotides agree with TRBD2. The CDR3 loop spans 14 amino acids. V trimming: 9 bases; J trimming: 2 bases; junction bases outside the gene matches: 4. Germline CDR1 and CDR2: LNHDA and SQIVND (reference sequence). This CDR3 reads CASLAGGTYNEQFF. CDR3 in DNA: TGTGCCAGCTTAGCGGGAGGAACCTACAATGAGCAGTTCTTC. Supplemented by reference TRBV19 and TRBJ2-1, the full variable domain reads DGGITQSPKYLFRKEGQNVTLSCEQNLNHDAMYWYRQDPGQGLRLIYYSQIVNDFQKGDIAEGYSVSREKKESFPLTVTSAQKNPTAFYLCASLAGGTYNEQFFGPGTRLTVL.

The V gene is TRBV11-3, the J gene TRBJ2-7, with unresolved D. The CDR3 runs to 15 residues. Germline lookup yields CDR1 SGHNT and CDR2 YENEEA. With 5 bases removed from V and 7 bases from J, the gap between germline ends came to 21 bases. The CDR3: CASSPGLSDTREQYF. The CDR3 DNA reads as TGTGCCAGCAGCCCCGGTCTCTCCGATACGAGAGAGCAGTACTTC.